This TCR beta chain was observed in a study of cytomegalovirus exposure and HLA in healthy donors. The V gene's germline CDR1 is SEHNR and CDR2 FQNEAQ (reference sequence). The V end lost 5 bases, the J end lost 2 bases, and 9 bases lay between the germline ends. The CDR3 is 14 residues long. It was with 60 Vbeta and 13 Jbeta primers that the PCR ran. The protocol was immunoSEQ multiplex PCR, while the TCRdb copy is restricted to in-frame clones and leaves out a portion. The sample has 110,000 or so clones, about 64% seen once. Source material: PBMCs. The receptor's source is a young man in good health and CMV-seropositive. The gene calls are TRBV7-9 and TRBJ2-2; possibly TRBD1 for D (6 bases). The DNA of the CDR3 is TGTGCCAGCAGCCGGACAGATAACACCGGGGAGCTGTTTTTT. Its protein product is CASSRTDNTGELFF.